What follows are 24 T cell receptor beta chains derived from one specimen sequenced in a study of blood T cell repertoires in COVID-19. Profiled with immunoSEQ multiplex PCR; TCRdb holds only in-frame clones, not every one. Of 65,000 to 75,000 clones listed, approximately 83% are singletons. Sequencing input: peripheral blood. These receptor sequences come from a woman in her sixties with acute or convalescent COVID-19.

V and J are TRBV5-1 and TRBJ1-5; TRBD1 matches at 10 bases. Germline values: CDR1 SGHRS, CDR2 YFSETQ. The CDR3 is 15 residues long. V lost 0 bases and J lost 8; bases outside the gene matches: 5. DNA of the CDR3: TGCGCCAGCAGCTTGGGGACAGGGGGAATGGAGCCCCAGCATTTT. Translation: CASSLGTGGMEPQHF.

A single count supports this clone. This rearrangement joins TRBV11-2 to TRBJ1-4; D gene unclear. This CDR3 has 16 amino acids. Germline CDR1 reads SGHAT; CDR2 reads FQNNGV. V was pared by 0 bases and J by 2 bases, with 10 bases between. CDR3 coding DNA: TGTGCCAGCAGCTTAGAACCAGGCCGGACTAATGAAAAACTGTTTTTT. Translation: CASSLEPGRTNEKLFF. Drawing the rest from reference TRBV11-2 and TRBJ1-4, the complete variable domain is EAGVAQSPRYKIIEKRQSVAFWCNPISGHATLYWYQQILGQGPKLLIQFQNNGVVDDSQLPKDRFSAERLKGVDSTLKIQPAKLEDSAVYLCASSLEPGRTNEKLFFGSGTQLSVL.

This CDR3 reads CSVSTGTAHHEQYF. CDR3 sequence (DNA): TGCAGCGTTTCTACCGGGACAGCGCACCACGAGCAGTACTTC. This chain connects TRBV29-1 to TRBJ2-7, with 7 bases identical to TRBD1. The V and J ends lost 5 bases and 5 bases, in that order; junction bases with no gene match: 12. The germline V gene encodes CDR1 SQVTM and CDR2 ANQGSEA. There are 14 residues in the CDR3.

The chain has TRBV6-5 and TRBJ1-5; D is undetermined. The CDR3 covers 15 residues. Germline loops: CDR1 MNHEY, CDR2 SVGAGI. Deletions cut 7 bases from V and 3 bases from J, with 16 bases between. In DNA form, the CDR3 reads TGTGCCAGCACCTTCTCCACGGAGTTCAATCAGCCCCAGCATTTT. Its translation: CASTFSTEFNQPQHF.

This chain links TRBV19 with TRBJ1-1, with D perhaps TRBD1 (6 bases). CDR1 is LNHDA, CDR2 SQIVND, per germline (reference sequence). The V end lost 4 bases, the J end lost 0 bases, and 15 bases lay between the germline ends. The CDR3 sequence is 16 residues long. CDR3 amino acids: CASSTLRTAMNTEAFF. The CDR3 DNA reads TGTGCCAGTAGTACTCTACGGACAGCCATGAACACTGAAGCTTTCTTT.

The chain recombines TRBV25-1 with TRBJ2-5; TRBD1 is a possible D gene (6 bases). The CDR3 has 14 amino acids. In germline, CDR1 is MGHDK, CDR2 SYGVNS. Between the trimmed V and J ends, which lost 2 bases and 4 bases, there was a span of 11 bases. The DNA of the CDR3 is TGTGCCAGCAGTGAAGGGGGCGCGATAGAGACCCAGTACTTC. Residues: CASSEGGAIETQYF.

This chain joins TRBV5-4 and TRBJ1-2, with a possible D match to TRBD1 (5 bases). Trimming removed 0 bases at V and 2 bases at J, with 11 bases between. Looked up from germline, CDR1 is SGHNT and CDR2 is YYREEE (reference sequence). This CDR3 is 15 amino acids long. CDR3 nucleotide sequence: TGTGCCAGCAGCTTGGAGCAGGGAATAAACTATGGCTACACCTTC. This encodes CASSLEQGINYGYTF.

The V call is TRBV9, the J call TRBJ2-1; 10 positions match TRBD2. The CDR3 contains 16 residues. The germline CDR1 and CDR2 sequences are SGDLS and YYNGEE. V dropped 4 bases and J dropped 7; count of bases not matched to a gene: 11. The CDR3 sequence is CASSLRLAGVGNEQFF. The CDR3 nucleotides read TGTGCCAGCAGCCTACGGCTAGCGGGGGTGGGGAATGAGCAGTTCTTC. Full variable domain (missing parts from reference TRBV9 and TRBJ2-1): DSGVTQTPKHLITATGQRVTLRCSPRSGDLSVYWYQQSLDQGLQFLIQYYNGEERAKGNILERFSAQQFPDLHSELNLSSLELGDSALYFCASSLRLAGVGNEQFFGPGTRLTVL.

CDR3: CASSLDISPNTEAFF. The DNA of the CDR3 is TGTGCCAGCAGCTTAGATATCAGTCCGAACACTGAAGCTTTCTTT. The rearrangement joins TRBV11-2 to TRBJ1-1; D is undetermined. Germline CDR1 and CDR2: SGHAT and FQNNGV. This CDR3 has 15 residues. V dropped 0 bases and J dropped 1 base, with 9 bases sitting between them.

The chain recombines TRBV12-3 or TRBV12-4 with TRBJ1-2, with D unresolved. The CDR3 length is 13 residues. The V end was cut by 2 bases, the J end by 3 bases, with 7 bases between. CDR3 protein: CASSLRQDYGYTF. The CDR3 bases are TGTGCCAGCAGTTTAAGGCAGGACTATGGCTACACCTTC.

V and J are TRBV6-1 and TRBJ2-1, with TRBD1 as a possible D gene (6 bases). Trimming cost V 3 bases and J 6 bases, with 9 bases left between them. The CDR3 length is 13 residues. Germline lookup yields CDR1 MNHNS and CDR2 SASEGT. CDR3 protein: CASSDRGSNEQFF. In DNA form, the CDR3 reads TGTGCCAGCAGTGATAGGGGGTCCAATGAGCAGTTCTTC.

This clone was seen a handful of times. The gene calls are TRBV19 and TRBJ2-2, with D possibly TRBD1 on 6 matching bases. Germline V lookup: CDR1 LNHDA, CDR2 SQIVND (reference sequence). Trimming pared 7 bases from V and 0 bases from J, leaving 18 bases between. This CDR3 region has 17 residues. The DNA for the CDR3 is TGTGCCAGTACTTCATTTTATGGGGGCGCGAACACCGGGGAGCTGTTTTTT. Translation gives CASTSFYGGANTGELFF.

The chain combines TRBV19 with TRBJ2-7, with 10 bases aligning to TRBD2. With V trimmed by 5 bases and J by 2 bases, 6 bases remained unmatched. CDR3 size: 15 residues. Germline CDR1 and CDR2: LNHDA and SQIVND (reference sequence). The CDR3 protein is CASSVGLAVPYEQYF. Here the CDR3 DNA reads TGTGCCAGTAGTGTAGGACTAGCGGTTCCCTACGAGCAGTACTTC. The full variable domain, its missing parts supplied by reference TRBV19 and TRBJ2-7, is DGGITQSPKYLFRKEGQNVTLSCEQNLNHDAMYWYRQDPGQGLRLIYYSQIVNDFQKGDIAEGYSVSREKKESFPLTVTSAQKNPTAFYLCASSVGLAVPYEQYFGPGTRLTVT.

In this sample, this clone turned up a few times. The V and J genes are TRBV3-1 (or the pseudogene TRBV3-2) and TRBJ1-1; tentative D call: TRBD1 (6 bases). The CDR3 runs to 14 residues. The V end was cut by 8 bases, the J end by 3 bases, with 16 bases between. Germline V gene sequence: CDR1 LGHDT, CDR2 YNNKEL (reference sequence). The CDR3 region has the DNA TGTGCCAGCTCTCCTATGGGGGCAGACACTGAAGCTTTCTTT. The encoded protein is CASSPMGADTEAFF.

V gene TRBV6-6 combines with J gene TRBJ1-4; 11 bases line up with TRBD1. The CDR3 covers 18 residues. With V trimmed by 5 bases and J by 7 bases, 15 bases remained unmatched. Germline CDR1 MNHNY, CDR2 SVGAGI (reference sequence). CDR3 residues: CASSPGTGGSNYGEKLFF. In DNA form, the CDR3 reads TGTGCCAGCAGTCCCGGGACAGGGGGTTCCAACTACGGTGAAAAACTGTTTTTT.

This clone was recorded once. This chain connects TRBV6-8 to TRBJ1-5; 7 nucleotides align to TRBD1. The CDR3 loop spans 16 amino acids. The germline gives CDR1 MNHGY, CDR2 SAAAGT. V dropped 3 bases and J dropped 3; count of bases not matched to a gene: 8. In DNA, the CDR3 is TGTGCCAGCAGTTATCGGGACAGTCCGACCAATCAGCCCCAGCATTTT. This codes for CASSYRDSPTNQPQHF.

The J gene is TRBJ1-6, the V gene TRBV10-3; TRBD1 matches at 7 bases. Germline loops: CDR1 ENHRY, CDR2 SYGVKD. This CDR3 has 16 amino acids. J was trimmed by 7 bases and V by 0 bases; bases with no gene match: 6. The CDR3 is CAISESSGGENSPLHF. Written as DNA, the CDR3 is TGTGCCATCAGTGAGTCATCAGGGGGTGAGAATTCACCCCTCCACTTT.

The V gene is TRBV5-1, the J gene TRBJ2-7; D might be TRBD1 (5 bases). In germline, CDR1 is SGHRS, CDR2 YFSETQ. The CDR3 runs 14 residues. Between the trimmed V and J ends, which lost 4 bases and 2 bases, there was a span of 13 bases. CDR3 region: CASSPRQGAYEQYF. CDR3 DNA: TGCGCCAGCAGCCCCAGGCAGGGTGCCTACGAGCAGTACTTC.

J is TRBJ1-1 and V is TRBV5-1; D may be TRBD1 (6 bases). The germline V and J ends were trimmed by 4 bases and 0 bases, with 13 bases remaining between them. The CDR3 sequence is 15 residues long. Germline V CDR1 and CDR2: SGHRS, YFSETQ. CDR3 amino acids: CASSQGGGMNTEAFF. CDR3 DNA: TGCGCCAGCAGCCAGGGAGGGGGTATGAACACTGAAGCTTTCTTT.

The V and J genes are TRBV27 and TRBJ1-5, with TRBD1 identical over 7 bases. The ends lost 6 bases at V and 7 bases at J; junction bases unmatched: 6. Germline V gene data show CDR1 as MNHEY and CDR2 as SMNVEV (reference sequence). This CDR3 comprises 13 residues. In DNA form, the CDR3 reads TGTGCCAGCAGCCCAGGGGGAGGACAGCCCCAGCATTTT. Translated: CASSPGGGQPQHF.

This clone was counted between two and nine times. The chain carries TRBV7-9 and TRBJ1-3; no firm D call. The V end was cut by 3 bases, the J end by 5 bases, with 20 bases between. Germline lookup yields CDR1 SEHNR and CDR2 FQNEAQ (reference sequence). This CDR3 is built from 17 residues. CDR3 sequence (DNA): TGTGCCAGCAGCTTCAACCCGGGAGGGATCATAAGAAACACCATATATTTT. Its protein product is CASSFNPGGIIRNTIYF.

The rearrangement joins TRBV24-1 to TRBJ2-2; 8 bases match TRBD1. CDR3 size: 16 residues. Germline values: CDR1 KGHDR, CDR2 SFDVKD. Trimming took 4 bases from V and 3 from J; bases not matched to a gene: 6. As DNA, the CDR3 is TGTGCCACCAGTGACATCGGACAGGGCGACACCGGGGAGCTGTTTTTT. Protein: CATSDIGQGDTGELFF.

V gene TRBV5-1 combines with J gene TRBJ2-7; the match to TRBD2 covers 10 bases. Germline V gene lookup returns CDR1 SGHRS and CDR2 YFSETQ. The V and J ends lost 0 bases and 1 base, in that order; junction bases with no gene match: 4. The CDR3 loop spans 16 amino acids. The CDR3 here is CASSLVAGGASYEQYF. CDR3 in DNA: TGCGCCAGCAGCTTGGTAGCGGGGGGAGCTTCCTACGAGCAGTACTTC.

This chain links TRBV3-1 (or the pseudogene TRBV3-2) with TRBJ1-5; 8 nucleotides line up with TRBD1. The length of the CDR3 is 16 residues. V was pared by 3 bases and J by 3 bases, with 7 bases of the junction left unmatched. Germline V lookup: CDR1 LGHDT, CDR2 YNNKEL (reference sequence). CDR3 amino acids: CASSHSTGVDNQPQHF. DNA of the CDR3: TGTGCCAGCAGCCATTCGACAGGGGTGGACAATCAGCCCCAGCATTTT.